The TCR beta chain described here comes from a study of T-cell memory formation after mild COVID-19. Background on the study: There were largely donor-specific TCR clusters.

Constant-segment primers and 5'RACE yielded cDNA libraries for TCR alpha and TCR beta, each carrying sample barcodes and UMIs. TCRdb recomputed calls from the 5' RACE reads with MiXCR, one row per CDR3 protein. The sample records 550,000 to 700,000 distinct CDR3 sequences, 15% to 20% being singletons. Study conclusions and caveats: The second-wave clones peaking on day 37 were not confirmed as SARS-CoV-2-specific. Contracting CD4+ clones sat mainly in CM and EM; CD8+ in EMRA.

CDR3 length: 14 residues. V lost 5 bases and J lost 3; bases outside the gene matches: 7. In germline, CDR1 is SEHNR, CDR2 FQNEAQ (reference sequence). Comment on this clonotype: What it binds is not known.

The sample taken for sequencing was PBMCs or a T cell subset sorted from them (not recorded which). This sequence joins TRBV7-9 and TRBJ2-7; 7 nucleotides agree with TRBD2. The origin of this receptor is an adult woman who had mild COVID-19 (a few samples of this study predate the infection). Cell type and time point are not known. The CDR3 sequence is CASSPHPGGYEQYF. CDR3 coding DNA: TGTGCCAGCAGCCCCCATCCGGGGGGCTACGAGCAGTACTTC.